The clone carrying this T cell receptor beta chain has only a few counts. The CDR3 runs 14 residues. Trimming cost V 6 bases and J 3 bases, with 11 bases left between them. Looked up from germline, CDR1 is MNHEY and CDR2 is SVGAGI. These data belong to a study of cytomegalovirus exposure and HLA in healthy donors. The method was immunoSEQ multiplex PCR; TCRdb's version includes in-frame clones alone and lacks a portion of them. The repertoire holds some 150,000 clones, around 90% seen once, with roughly 6.4% in the top ten. The clonotype was recovered from a woman aged 25 to 39 in good health and CMV-seropositive. The genes are TRBV6-5 and TRBJ2-2; D may be TRBD1 (5 bases). Input material: PBMCs. The DNA of the CDR3 is TGTGCCAGCAGCCGTGGACAATACACCGGGGAGCTGTTTTTT. This sequence encodes CASSRGQYTGELFF.